These 15 T cell receptor beta chains came from one sample sequenced in a study of cytomegalovirus exposure and HLA in healthy donors (TCRdb year 2017). Libraries were constructed by the immunoSEQ multiplex PCR assay. The multiplex PCR relied on a mix of 60 forward primers for TCR Vbeta segments and 13 reverse primers for TCR Jbeta segments. TCRdb retrieved this table from immuneACCESS and kept in-frame rearrangements only. Not all clones are present; in checked studies, unresolved V genes account for under half, and no reason is known for the remainder. Present in this sample are 110,000 to 150,000 clones, roughly 10% of which were seen just once. Clones ranked in the top ten supply 1.8% of the sample. Material: PBMCs. The receptors originated from a man aged 50 to 60 in good health and CMV-seronegative.

This clone was found a few times. The chain recombines TRBV10-2 with TRBJ2-7, with 10 bases aligning to TRBD1. CDR1 WSHSY and CDR2 SAAADI come from the germline V gene. The CDR3 has 15 residues. V dropped 4 bases and J dropped 3; count of bases not matched to a gene: 6. CDR3 loop: CASSGLDRGNYEQYF. CDR3 sequence (DNA): TGCGCCAGCAGTGGTCTGGACAGGGGGAACTACGAGCAGTACTTC.

The chain combines TRBV5-1 with TRBJ2-3; no clear D gene. The V gene lost 1 base and the J gene lost 1 base, with 10 bases spanning the gap. This CDR3 is built from 15 residues. Germline CDR1 reads SGHRS; CDR2 reads YFSETQ. The CDR3 here is CASSLSVGGTDTQYF. As DNA, the CDR3 is TGCGCCAGCAGCTTGTCGGTCGGAGGCACAGATACGCAGTATTTT.

This clone showed up just a few times. The rearrangement uses TRBV19 and TRBJ1-6; no clear D. CDR1 and CDR2 (germline): LNHDA, SQIVND (reference sequence). CDR3 length equals 14 residues. The V end was cut by 8 bases, the J end by 3 bases, with 11 bases between. For the CDR3, the DNA is TGTGCCAGTTGCGAACGCATCTATAATTCACCCCTCCACTTT. It yields the protein CASCERIYNSPLHF.

The genes are TRBV6-1 and TRBJ2-6; 12 bases agree with TRBD1. Germline V gene sequence: CDR1 MNHNS, CDR2 SASEGT. V trimming: 4 bases; J trimming: 3 bases; junction bases outside the gene matches: 4. The CDR3 consists of 17 residues. Here the CDR3 DNA reads TGTGCCAGCAGTGCGGGGACAGGGGGCATTGGGGCCAACGTCCTGACTTTC. It yields the protein CASSAGTGGIGANVLTF.

The CDR3 coding sequence is TGTGCCAGCAGCTTAGCCGACAGCCTTGATACGCAGTATTTT. Translation gives CASSLADSLDTQYF. The rearrangement links TRBV7-9 to TRBJ2-3; D may be TRBD1 (5 bases). Per germline, CDR1 SEHNR and CDR2 FQNEAQ (reference sequence). Trimming left V 0 bases short and J 6 bases short, with 10 bases between. This CDR3 has 14 amino acids.

Only a few counts were recorded for this clone. The J gene is TRBJ2-1, the V gene TRBV6-5, with a tentative D call TRBD1 (5 bases). Trimming left V 4 bases short and J 1 base short, with 14 bases between. There are 16 residues in the CDR3. Germline V CDR1 and CDR2: MNHEY, SVGAGI. The chain's CDR3 is CASSFRQRQSYNEQFF. The CDR3 DNA sequence: TGTGCCAGCAGTTTCCGGCAGCGACAGTCCTACAATGAGCAGTTCTTC.

This clone was detected only a few times. The chain combines TRBV7-9 with TRBJ2-1; 11 bases match TRBD2. Germline values: CDR1 SEHNR, CDR2 FQNEAQ (reference sequence). The CDR3 has 18 residues. Unmatched junction bases numbered 7, after V lost 0 bases and J lost 3 bases. The DNA for the CDR3 is TGTGCCAGCAGCTTAGCGGAGTGGACTAGCGGGCACTACAATGAGCAGTTCTTC. Translated, it gives CASSLAEWTSGHYNEQFF.

The chain employs TRBV28 and TRBJ2-7, with 8 bases that match TRBD1. Germline V gene sequence: CDR1 MDHEN, CDR2 SYDVKM. CDR3 length: 15 residues. V dropped 8 bases and J dropped 5; count of bases not matched to a gene: 14. The CDR3 spells CASLDGRTGRNEQYF. The CDR3 coding sequence is TGTGCCAGCCTCGACGGGCGGACAGGGCGTAACGAGCAGTACTTC.

The chain carries TRBV2 and TRBJ1-6, with 11 positions matching TRBD1. CDR1 and CDR2 (germline): SNHLY, FYNNEI. J gave up 9 bases and V 6 bases, and 10 bases lay outside the gene matches. The CDR3 runs 16 residues. The CDR3 is CASRGQGASSGSPLHF. The CDR3 nucleotides are TGTGCCAGCAGAGGACAGGGGGCGAGTTCGGGTTCACCCCTCCACTTT. Using reference TRBV2 and TRBJ1-6 for the parts outside the CDR3, the full variable domain is EPEVTQTPSHQVTQMGQEVILRCVPISNHLYFYWYRQILGQKVEFLVSFYNNEISEKSEIFDDQFSVERPDGSNFTLKIRSTKLEDSAMYFCASRGQGASSGSPLHFGNGTRLTVT.

This rearrangement joins TRBV18 to TRBJ1-5; D uncertain. Looked up from germline, CDR1 is KGHSH and CDR2 is LQKENI. Deletions cut 6 bases from V and 2 bases from J, with 8 bases between. CDR3 length: 13 amino acids. The CDR3 reads CASSQEGNQPQHF. The CDR3 nucleotides are TGTGCCAGCTCTCAGGAGGGCAATCAGCCCCAGCATTTT.

J is TRBJ2-1 and V is TRBV5-1; D may be TRBD1 (6 bases). In germline, CDR1 is SGHRS, CDR2 YFSETQ. The CDR3 has 12 amino acids. V was pared by 3 bases and J by 10 bases, with 11 bases between. The CDR3 nucleotides are TGCGCCAGCAGCTCATCCGACAGGGAGCAGTTCTTC. This encodes CASSSSDREQFF.

In this sample, this clone turned up a few times. This chain links TRBV30 with TRBJ1-4; D gene unclear. CDR1 and CDR2 from the germline V gene are GTSNPN and SVGIG (reference sequence). V was pared by 2 bases and J by 4 bases, with 14 bases between. The CDR3 spans 15 residues. As DNA, the CDR3 is TGTGCCTGGAGTCACGAGGCAGGACTTAATGAAAAACTGTTTTTT. As protein: CAWSHEAGLNEKLFF.

The gene calls are TRBV25-1 and TRBJ2-7; a possible D gene is TRBD2 (5 bases). Trimming stripped 3 bases from V and 2 bases from J, with 11 bases between. CDR1 and CDR2 from the germline V gene are MGHDK and SYGVNS. The CDR3 covers 14 residues. The CDR3 loop reads CASSDYGVTYEQYF. Here the CDR3 DNA reads TGTGCCAGCAGTGACTACGGGGTCACCTACGAGCAGTACTTC.

This clone was observed a handful of times. The V gene is TRBV6-4, the J gene TRBJ1-3; no firm D call. The CDR3 is 16 residues long. Germline loops: CDR1 MRHNA, CDR2 SNTAGT. CDR3 in amino acids: CAPSSEGRISGNTIYF. The CDR3 nucleotides are TGTGCTCCATCCTCCGAGGGTAGAATATCTGGAAACACCATATATTTT.

This chain joins TRBV6-4 and TRBJ2-3; TRBD2 matches 9 bases. Per the germline V gene, CDR1 is MRHNA and CDR2 is SNTAGT. The CDR3 consists of 14 residues. Unmatched junction bases numbered 7, after V lost 11 bases and J lost 1 base. The CDR3 protein is CAPRTSDRTDTQYF. The CDR3 DNA reads as TGTGCCCCTCGGACTAGCGACCGCACAGATACGCAGTATTTT.